Shown below are 9 T cell receptor beta chains from a single sample sequenced in a study of cytomegalovirus exposure and HLA in healthy donors. Primers included in the PCR were 60 Vbeta and 13 Jbeta primers. Generated by immunoSEQ multiplex PCR, the TCRdb table keeps only in-frame clones and is missing some. The sample shows some 170,000 clones, over 75% of them seen only once. Sequencing input: PBMCs. Every receptor here comes from a middle-aged man in good health and CMV-seropositive.

This clone was recorded a few times. The genes are TRBV6-5 and TRBJ2-1; the D gene is possibly TRBD2 (5 bases). The V and J ends lost 7 bases and 4 bases respectively, with 11 bases between them. This CDR3 spans 13 amino acids. Germline V lookup: CDR1 MNHEY, CDR2 SVGAGI. CDR3: CASTNGEYNEQFF. The CDR3 region has the DNA TGTGCCAGCACCAACGGGGAGTACAATGAGCAGTTCTTC.

The CDR3 nucleotides are TGCAGTGCTAGAGCCAGGACAGCCCAGTTCTTC. It codes for CSARARTAQFF. The chain is built from TRBV20-1 and TRBJ2-1, with D perhaps TRBD1 (6 bases). V was pared by 1 base and J by 13 bases, with 11 bases between. The germline V gene has CDR1 DFQATT and CDR2 SNEGSKA (reference sequence). The CDR3 extends over 11 amino acids.

This clone is a singleton in its sample. V and J are TRBV5-4 and TRBJ1-3; possible D gene TRBD1, 6 bases. Trimming removed 3 bases from V and 1 base from J, with 11 bases in between. The CDR3 is 15 residues long. Looked up from germline, CDR1 is SGHNT and CDR2 is YYREEE (reference sequence). CDR3: CASSSQTGSGNTIYF. The CDR3 DNA is TGTGCCAGCAGCTCACAGACAGGATCTGGAAACACCATATATTTT.

This rearrangement joins TRBV11-2 to TRBJ2-5; maybe TRBD1 (6 bases). The CDR3 is 14 residues long. Germline lookup yields CDR1 SGHAT and CDR2 FQNNGV. The V and J ends lost 6 bases and 5 bases respectively, with 16 bases between them. DNA for the CDR3: TGTGCCAGCAGTTCCGAGGACAGACTGGAGACCCAGTACTTC. Its protein is CASSSEDRLETQYF.

V gene TRBV28 combines with J gene TRBJ1-2; 7 bases fit TRBD1. This CDR3 comprises 12 residues. V gave up 6 bases and J gave up 6 bases; unmatched junction bases: 4. Germline V gene sequence: CDR1 MDHEN, CDR2 SYDVKM. CDR3: CASSQTGDGYTF. The CDR3 coding sequence is TGTGCCAGCAGCCAAACAGGGGATGGCTACACCTTC.

This rearrangement joins TRBV2 to TRBJ2-5; D is perhaps TRBD2 (6 bases). Trimming took off 10 bases at V and 8 bases at J, with 20 bases between the two ends. The CDR3 is 13 amino acids. Germline values: CDR1 SNHLY, CDR2 FYNNEI. The CDR3, as DNA: TGTGCCACCACCTGGGACTTCCAGGGTACCCAGTACTTC. Translating gives CATTWDFQGTQYF.

The chain carries TRBV27 and TRBJ2-5; D possibly corresponds to TRBD1 (6 bases). The end of the DNA fits TRBJ2-7 better, so the J call may be wrong. From germline, CDR1 is MNHEY and CDR2 SMNVEV (reference sequence). The CDR3 spans 13 residues. CDR3 sequence reads: CASSLGDTYEQYF. CDR3 nucleotides: TGTGCCAGCAGTCTTGGGGACACCTACGAGCAGTACTTC.

V usage is TRBV28 and J usage is TRBJ2-3, with 8 positions matching TRBD2. Germline V gene sequence: CDR1 MDHEN, CDR2 SYDVKM. CDR3 length: 14 amino acids. The J segment lost 8 bases and the V segment lost 5 bases, leaving 9 bases of the junction unmatched. Here the CDR3 DNA reads TGTGCCAGCAGTACGCCCTCGGGAGGGGTTACGCAGTATTTT. Translation gives CASSTPSGGVTQYF. Using reference TRBV28 and TRBJ2-3 for the parts outside the CDR3, the full variable domain is DVKVTQSSRYLVKRTGEKVFLECVQDMDHENMFWYRQDPGLGLRLIYFSYDVKMKEKGDIPEGYSVSREKKERFSLILESASTNQTSMYLCASSTPSGGVTQYFGPGTRLTVL.

The chain is built from TRBV28 and TRBJ2-1; TRBD2 might be the D (5 bases). Trimming shortened V by 10 bases and J by 6 bases, and 22 bases separated the two germline ends. The CDR3 sequence is 15 residues long. Per the germline V gene, CDR1 is MDHEN and CDR2 is SYDVKM. CDR3 sequence reads: CATARAAPIRNEQFF. The CDR3 coding sequence is TGTGCCACCGCGAGAGCGGCTCCAATTCGCAATGAGCAGTTCTTC. Full variable domain (missing parts from reference TRBV28 and TRBJ2-1): DVKVTQSSRYLVKRTGEKVFLECVQDMDHENMFWYRQDPGLGLRLIYFSYDVKMKEKGDIPEGYSVSREKKERFSLILESASTNQTSMYLCATARAAPIRNEQFFGPGTRLTVL.